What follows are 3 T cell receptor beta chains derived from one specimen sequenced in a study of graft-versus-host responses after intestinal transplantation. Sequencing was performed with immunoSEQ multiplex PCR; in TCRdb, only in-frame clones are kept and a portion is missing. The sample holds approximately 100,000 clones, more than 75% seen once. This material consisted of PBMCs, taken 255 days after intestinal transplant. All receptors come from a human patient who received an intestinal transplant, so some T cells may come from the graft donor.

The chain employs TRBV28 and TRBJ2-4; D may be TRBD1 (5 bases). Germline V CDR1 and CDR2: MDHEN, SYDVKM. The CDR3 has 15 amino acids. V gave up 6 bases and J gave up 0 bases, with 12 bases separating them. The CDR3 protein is CASRGQLLAKNIQYF. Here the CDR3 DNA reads TGTGCCAGCAGGGGGCAGTTGTTAGCCAAAAACATTCAGTACTTC.

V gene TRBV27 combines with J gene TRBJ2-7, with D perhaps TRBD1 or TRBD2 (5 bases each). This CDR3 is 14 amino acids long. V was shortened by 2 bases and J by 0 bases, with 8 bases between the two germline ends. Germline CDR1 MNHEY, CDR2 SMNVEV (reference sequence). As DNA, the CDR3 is TGTGCCAGCAGTTTAGGGACGAGCTCCTACGAGCAGTACTTC. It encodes CASSLGTSSYEQYF.

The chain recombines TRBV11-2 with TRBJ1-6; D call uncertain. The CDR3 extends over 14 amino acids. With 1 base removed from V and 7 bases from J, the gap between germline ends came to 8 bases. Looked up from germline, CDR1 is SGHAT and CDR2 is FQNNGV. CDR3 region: CASSLVPGNSPLHF. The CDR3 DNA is TGTGCCAGCAGCTTAGTCCCGGGGAATTCACCCCTCCACTTT.